The 21 T cell receptor beta chains below were found in one sample sequenced in a study of T cell changes during pregnancy in multiple sclerosis. Clones were sequenced by immunoSEQ multiplex PCR, and TCRdb holds only the in-frame ones, with some missing. The sample holds 50,000 to 70,000 clones, 93% seen once. The sample consisted of peripheral blood, taken after pregnancy. The source of these receptors is a female donor with multiple sclerosis, enrolled in a pregnancy study.

As DNA, the CDR3 is TGTGCCAGCAGCTTAGGAGGGAGCAATGAGCAGTTCTTC. This encodes CASSLGGSNEQFF. V gene TRBV11-2 combines with J gene TRBJ2-1; weak D call: TRBD2 (5 bases). The CDR3 consists of 13 residues. The V gene's germline CDR1 is SGHAT and CDR2 FQNNGV. V lost 1 base, J lost 6 bases, and 7 bases lay in between.

The V call is TRBV29-1, the J call TRBJ2-1, with 10 bases that match TRBD2. Losses at the gene ends were 3 bases for V and 8 bases for J; bases not matched to a gene: 10. The germline CDR1 and CDR2 sequences are SQVTM and ANQGSEA. The length of the CDR3 is 15 residues. CDR3 residues: CSVDRGSGRHDEQFF. In DNA form, the CDR3 reads TGCAGCGTTGATCGGGGTAGCGGGAGGCACGATGAGCAGTTCTTC.

This clone has just one count. The V and J genes are TRBV6-6 and TRBJ1-1, with 7 positions matching TRBD1. V lost 7 bases to trimming and J lost 1 base; unmatched junction nucleotides: 6. CDR1 is MNHNY and CDR2 is SVGAGI in the germline V gene (reference sequence). The CDR3 consists of 14 residues. In DNA form, the CDR3 reads TGTGCCAGCAACCGGGACAGCCCGAACACTGAAGCTTTCTTT. Its protein product is CASNRDSPNTEAFF.

The rearrangement joins TRBV27 to TRBJ2-7; 8 nucleotides agree with TRBD1. CDR1 is MNHEY, CDR2 SMNVEV, per germline (reference sequence). V shed 5 bases and J 3 bases; nucleotides not matched to a gene: 9. CDR3 length: 15 amino acids. CDR3 nucleotides: TGTGCCAGCAGTACCACGACAGGGACAGGCTACGAGCAGTACTTC. Translating gives CASSTTTGTGYEQYF.

The V and J genes are TRBV7-2 and TRBJ2-7; 10 bases match TRBD2. J gave up 0 bases and V 6 bases, and 5 bases lay outside the gene matches. The length of the CDR3 is 15 residues. CDR1 and CDR2 (germline): SGHTA, FQGNSA. The CDR3 sequence: CASSYGTSDSYEQYF. In nucleotides, the CDR3 is TGTGCCAGCAGTTACGGGACTAGCGACTCCTACGAGCAGTACTTC.

DNA of the CDR3: TGTGCCAGCAGCTTAGTAAGCGGGTTCACAGATACGCAGTATTTT. Residues: CASSLVSGFTDTQYF. This chain joins TRBV11-2 and TRBJ2-3; a weak D match, TRBD2 (6 bases). CDR1 and CDR2 (germline): SGHAT, FQNNGV. V shed 1 base and J shed 2 bases, with 10 bases lying between them. The length of the CDR3 is 15 residues. Filled out from reference TRBV11-2 and TRBJ2-3, the complete variable domain reads EAGVAQSPRYKIIEKRQSVAFWCNPISGHATLYWYQQILGQGPKLLIQFQNNGVVDDSQLPKDRFSAERLKGVDSTLKIQPAKLEDSAVYLCASSLVSGFTDTQYFGPGTRLTVL.

The rearrangement joins TRBV7-2 to TRBJ2-5; 7 nucleotides line up with TRBD2. The J call is uncertain, as TRBJ2-7 better fits the DNA end. The CDR3 runs to 18 residues. Germline CDR1 is SGHTA and CDR2 is FQGNSA. DNA of the CDR3: TGTGCCAGCAGCTTGGGAGGTAGTTGGTCGGGAGGAGTATACGAGCAGTACTTC. Translated: CASSLGGSWSGGVYEQYF.

The rearrangement uses TRBV14 and TRBJ1-2, with 8 bases matching TRBD1. CDR3 length: 15 residues. Germline CDR1 SGHDN, CDR2 FVKESK. V trimming: 2 bases; J trimming: 4 bases; junction bases outside the gene matches: 6. The CDR3 is CASSQKHRGTYGYTF. CDR3 nucleotide sequence: TGTGCCAGCAGCCAAAAGCACAGGGGGACCTATGGCTACACCTTC.

This chain joins TRBV19 and TRBJ2-1; 12 bases map to TRBD1. The V segment lost 6 bases and the J segment 5 bases; nucleotides outside the gene matches: 2. Germline lookup yields CDR1 LNHDA and CDR2 SQIVND (reference sequence). This CDR3 is built from 14 residues. The CDR3 sequence is CASSRDRGHNEQFF. The CDR3 nucleotides are TGTGCCAGTAGCCGGGACAGGGGGCACAATGAGCAGTTCTTC.

V gene TRBV7-9 combines with J gene TRBJ1-3; 11 bases are shared with TRBD1. Trimming removed 3 bases from V and 3 bases from J; junction bases left unmatched: 7. CDR1 SEHNR and CDR2 FQNEAQ come from the germline V gene (reference sequence). CDR3 length: 17 amino acids. CDR3 nucleotides: TGTGCCAGCAGCTTTGGACAGGGGGCGATCGATGGAAACACCATATATTTT. Translating gives CASSFGQGAIDGNTIYF.

The V and J genes are TRBV9 and TRBJ2-2; 8 nucleotides agree with TRBD1. With 4 bases clipped from V and 1 base from J, the junction kept 6 bases outside the gene matches. The CDR3 has 16 amino acids. Germline CDR1 reads SGDLS; CDR2 reads YYNGEE. The DNA of the CDR3 is TGTGCCAGCAGCACTCGGGACAGGAAGAACACCGGGGAGCTGTTTTTT. It translates to CASSTRDRKNTGELFF.

CDR3 sequence: CASSLIGSSGANVLTF. The CDR3 DNA is TGTGCCAGCAGCTTAATCGGTAGCTCTGGGGCCAACGTCCTGACTTTC. The chain has TRBV7-3 and TRBJ2-6; no firm D call. Trimming cost V 1 base and J 0 bases, with 7 bases left between them. Germline CDR1 SGHTA, CDR2 FQGTGA. This CDR3 region has 16 residues. The full variable domain, completed using reference TRBV7-3 and TRBJ2-6, is GAGVSQTPSNKVTEKGKYVELRCDPISGHTALYWYRQSLGQGPEFLIYFQGTGAADDSGLPNDRFFAVRPEGSVSTLKIQRTERGDSAVYLCASSLIGSSGANVLTFGAGSRLTVL.

The CDR3 reads CASSPGLAGSEQYF. The CDR3, as DNA: TGTGCCAGCAGCCCGGGACTAGCAGGATCAGAGCAGTATTTT. The chain employs TRBV7-2 and TRBJ2-3; TRBD2 agrees at 9 bases. This CDR3 is 14 amino acids long. Per the germline V gene, CDR1 is SGHTA and CDR2 is FQGNSA. J was trimmed by 11 bases and V by 5 bases; bases with no gene match: 11.

The rearrangement joins TRBV2 to TRBJ2-1; 10 nucleotides agree with TRBD2. CDR3 length equals 15 residues. J was trimmed by 8 bases and V by 0 bases; bases with no gene match: 4. Per the germline V gene, CDR1 is SNHLY and CDR2 is FYNNEI. The DNA for the CDR3 is TGTGCCAGCAGTGAAGCTTCTAGCGGGAGCTATGAGCAGTTCTTC. The encoded protein is CASSEASSGSYEQFF.

The chain uses TRBV9 and TRBJ2-7; D unclear. The CDR3 runs 13 residues. Germline V gives CDR1 SGDLS, CDR2 YYNGEE. V lost 0 bases to trimming and J lost 3 bases, with 7 bases between them. CDR3 sequence reads: CASSVAPGYEQYF. CDR3 DNA sequence: TGTGCCAGCAGCGTAGCTCCCGGCTACGAGCAGTACTTC.

This clone was counted once. The genes are TRBV9 and TRBJ2-2; D may be TRBD1 (5 bases). V shed 4 bases and J shed 3 bases, with 10 bases lying between them. Germline-derived CDR1 and CDR2 are SGDLS and YYNGEE. This CDR3 is built from 14 residues. CDR3 nucleotide sequence: TGTGCCAGCAGCCCGTGGGGCGACACCGGGGAGCTGTTTTTT. Protein product: CASSPWGDTGELFF.

The chain has TRBV27 and TRBJ1-5; perhaps TRBD1 as D (6 bases). The CDR3 spans 14 residues. Per the germline V gene, CDR1 is MNHEY and CDR2 is SMNVEV (reference sequence). V dropped 3 bases and J dropped 6 bases, with 12 bases sitting between them. CDR3 DNA sequence: TGTGCCAGCAGTTTGCGGGGGGCCTCTCAGCCCCAGCATTTT. Protein product: CASSLRGASQPQHF.

V and J are TRBV2 and TRBJ2-5; the D gene is possibly TRBD2 (6 bases). With the DNA end fitting TRBJ2-7 better, the J assignment may be wrong. The CDR3 covers 13 residues. Germline assignment: CDR1 SNHLY and CDR2 FYNNEI. CDR3 sequence reads: CASSERRGGEQYF. CDR3 DNA sequence: TGTGCCAGCAGTGAACGGAGGGGCGGCGAGCAGTACTTC.

The rearrangement links TRBV5-1 to TRBJ1-2; D unresolved. Germline V gene lookup returns CDR1 SGHRS and CDR2 YFSETQ. Trimming took 5 bases from V and 2 from J, leaving 10 bases between them. The CDR3 is made up of 13 amino acids. Here the CDR3 reads CASRLARNYGYTF. The CDR3 DNA sequence: TGCGCCAGCAGGCTAGCACGGAACTATGGCTACACCTTC.

This rearrangement joins TRBV6-4 to TRBJ2-1, with TRBD2 matching over 7 bases. This CDR3 region has 15 residues. Trimming cost V 0 bases and J 3 bases; bases outside gene matches: 2. From germline, CDR1 is MRHNA and CDR2 SNTAGT. The DNA of the CDR3 is TGTGCCAGCAGTGACTCGGCTAGCGGCTACAATGAGCAGTTCTTC. It codes for CASSDSASGYNEQFF.

The chain carries TRBV4-3 and TRBJ2-3; the match to TRBD2 covers 7 bases. The ends lost 4 bases at V and 5 bases at J; junction bases unmatched: 9. The length of the CDR3 is 15 residues. Germline CDR1 and CDR2: LGHNA and YSLEER. The CDR3 coding sequence is TGCGCCAGCAGCCCCTGGGCGGGGGTGGGAGATACGCAGTATTTT. It codes for CASSPWAGVGDTQYF.